The 27 T cell receptor beta chains presented below share a single source sample, sequenced in a study of cytomegalovirus exposure and HLA in healthy donors. The PCR contained 60 Vbeta and 13 Jbeta primers. Assay: immunoSEQ multiplex PCR; the TCRdb copy retains only in-frame clones and omits some. The repertoire has roughly 200,000 clones, around 80% of them found once; the top ten carry 0.71%. The sequenced sample was PBMCs. Receptors were obtained from a boy between 2 and 10 years old in good health and CMV-seronegative.

Of note for this clone: The sample carries other DNA sequences with the same CDR3. The rearrangement joins TRBV20-1 to TRBJ1-1, with D perhaps TRBD1 (6 bases). The CDR3 contains 11 residues. The germline V gene encodes CDR1 DFQATT and CDR2 SNEGSKA (reference sequence). Trimming took 6 bases from V and 4 from J, leaving 9 bases between them. CDR3 amino acids: CSATRGTEAFF. Here the CDR3 DNA reads TGCAGTGCGACCAGGGGCACTGAAGCTTTCTTT.

This chain links TRBV23-1 with TRBJ1-4; TRBD1 agrees at 9 bases. TRBV23-1 is an ORF; its function is uncertain. This CDR3 region has 22 residues. J lost 2 bases, V lost 6 bases, and 25 bases had no gene match. The CDR3 bases are TGCGCCAGCAGAAGACTGGACAGGGGAATTACGGGTAAGGGAATCACTAATGAAAAACTGTTTTTT. This encodes CASRRLDRGITGKGITNEKLFF.

In this sample, this clone turned up a few times. The chain couples TRBV6-5 to TRBJ1-1; D might be TRBD1 (6 bases). V lost 6 bases to trimming and J lost 0 bases, with 11 bases between them. Germline V gene lookup returns CDR1 MNHEY and CDR2 SVGAGI. This CDR3 comprises 14 residues. The CDR3 spells CASSRTALNTEAFF. In nucleotides, the CDR3 is TGTGCCAGCAGCCGGACAGCTTTGAACACTGAAGCTTTCTTT.

The rearrangement joins TRBV2 to TRBJ2-7; no clear D. CDR1 and CDR2 from the germline V gene are SNHLY and FYNNEI. This CDR3 contains 15 residues. V shed 1 base and J shed 4 bases, with 14 bases lying between them. Here the CDR3 DNA reads TGTGCCAGCAGTGAAGTCGTTTCCTCCCGTTACGAGCAGTACTTC. Translating it yields CASSEVVSSRYEQYF.

This clone was seen only a few times. The chain links TRBV6-1 to TRBJ1-6; possible D gene TRBD1, 6 bases. This CDR3 comprises 13 residues. With 7 bases removed from V and 13 bases from J, the gap between germline ends came to 17 bases. CDR1 is MNHNS, CDR2 SASEGT, per germline. For the CDR3, the DNA is TGTGCCAGCAACCCTGGACAGTCGAGCCCCCTCCACTTT. Encoded protein: CASNPGQSSPLHF.

The chain is built from TRBV7-9 and TRBJ2-5; D remains unclear. This CDR3 is 16 amino acids long. Trimming cost V 5 bases and J 2 bases, with 18 bases left between them. The V gene's germline CDR1 is SEHNR and CDR2 FQNEAQ (reference sequence). The CDR3 loop reads CASSLPGSFSQETQYF. CDR3 coding DNA: TGTGCCAGCAGCCTACCGGGTTCATTTTCACAAGAGACCCAGTACTTC.

The chain has TRBV5-8 and TRBJ1-2; TRBD1 is a possible D gene (5 bases). The CDR3 has 11 residues. Trimming took off 2 bases at V and 7 bases at J, with 6 bases between the two ends. Germline V gene sequence: CDR1 SGHTS, CDR2 YDEGEE. CDR3 sequence reads: CASSLTGGYTF. DNA for the CDR3: TGTGCCAGCAGCTTAACAGGTGGCTACACCTTC.

This clone has a handful of counts. V gene TRBV5-6 combines with J gene TRBJ1-5, with a weak D call TRBD1 (6 bases). Per germline, CDR1 SGHDT and CDR2 YYEEEE. Trimming left V 2 bases short and J 0 bases short, with 12 bases between. This CDR3 is 16 amino acids long. CDR3 bases: TGTGCCAGCAGCTTTGACGGGGGGGCTAGCAATCAGCCCCAGCATTTT. Translated: CASSFDGGASNQPQHF.

This clone was seen a single time. The chain carries TRBV29-1 and TRBJ2-2, with a possible D match to TRBD2 (5 bases). The CDR3 has 13 amino acids. Germline CDR1 and CDR2: SQVTM and ANQGSEA. This CDR3 reads CRGGPRGTGELFF. As DNA, the CDR3 is TGCAGAGGAGGACCTCGAGGGACCGGGGAGCTGTTTTTT.

CDR3 sequence reads: CASSLRGKGNQPQHF. The CDR3 DNA follows: TGTGCCAGCAGCTTGAGGGGTAAGGGCAATCAGCCCCAGCATTTT. The gene calls are TRBV5-6 and TRBJ1-5; possibly TRBD1 for D (5 bases). V dropped 1 base and J dropped 2 bases, with 10 bases sitting between them. In germline, CDR1 is SGHDT, CDR2 YYEEEE. This CDR3 contains 15 residues.

This chain links TRBV6-5 with TRBJ2-5; 7 bases agree with TRBD1. In germline, CDR1 is MNHEY, CDR2 SVGAGI. Trimming took 6 bases from V and 3 from J; bases not matched to a gene: 4. The CDR3 is 13 residues long. The CDR3 spells CASRTTGEETQYF. As DNA, the CDR3 is TGTGCCAGCAGGACAACAGGGGAAGAGACCCAGTACTTC.

CDR3 loop: CASSEGPGGCGYTF. The CDR3 DNA follows: TGCGCCAGCAGTGAAGGCCCAGGGGGTTGTGGCTACACCTTC. V and J are TRBV10-1 and TRBJ1-2; 7 bases map to TRBD1. Germline CDR1 reads WNHNN; CDR2 reads SYGVQD (reference sequence). The CDR3 is 14 residues long. Trimming at V came to 3 bases and at J to 7 bases, leaving 8 bases not matched to a gene.

This clone was picked up a small number of times. V and J are TRBV5-4 and TRBJ1-5; D may be TRBD1 (5 bases). CDR3 length equals 13 residues. Germline V gene data show CDR1 as SGHNT and CDR2 as YYREEE (reference sequence). V was cut by 4 bases and J by 2 bases, with 7 bases left in between. The CDR3 here is CASSKGGNQPQHF. The CDR3, as DNA: TGTGCCAGCAGCAAAGGGGGCAATCAGCCCCAGCATTTT.

The chain links TRBV18 to TRBJ1-3; no clear D. CDR1 is KGHSH and CDR2 is LQKENI in the germline V gene. V was pared by 5 bases and J by 1 base, with 12 bases between. This CDR3 has 15 residues. The CDR3 protein is CASSERAPSGNTIYF. CDR3 in DNA: TGTGCCAGCTCAGAACGCGCTCCGTCTGGAAACACCATATATTTT. The variable domain in full, with the rest retrieved from reference TRBV18 and TRBJ1-3, is NAGVMQNPRHLVRRRGQEARLRCSPMKGHSHVYWYRQLPEEGLKFMVYLQKENIIDESGMPKERFSAEFPKEGPSILRIQQVVRGDSAAYFCASSERAPSGNTIYFGEGSWLTVV.

The genes are TRBV5-1 and TRBJ2-7; D is unclear. V dropped 2 bases and J dropped 2 bases, with 8 bases sitting between them. Per the germline V gene, CDR1 is SGHRS and CDR2 is YFSETQ. This CDR3 spans 13 amino acids. CDR3 loop: CASSFDTTYEQYF. CDR3 in DNA: TGCGCCAGCAGCTTCGACACCACCTACGAGCAGTACTTC.

This clone was observed a handful of times. The chain joins TRBV7-9 to TRBJ2-6; possibly TRBD1 for D (5 bases). The CDR3 sequence is 17 residues long. V dropped 5 bases and J dropped 4 bases, with 18 bases sitting between them. CDR1 and CDR2 (germline): SEHNR, FQNEAQ (reference sequence). CDR3 sequence reads: CASSVRPGSGGANVLTF. CDR3 DNA sequence: TGTGCCAGCAGCGTCCGACCAGGGTCCGGGGGGGCCAACGTCCTGACTTTC.

The V and J genes are TRBV2 and TRBJ2-5; 10 bases match TRBD1. The last part of the DNA fits TRBJ2-7 better; the J call may be wrong. Germline V gene sequence: CDR1 SNHLY, CDR2 FYNNEI. The CDR3 runs to 15 residues. The CDR3 region has the DNA TGTGCCAGCAGTGTTCGGGACAGGGGACGCTCCGAGCAGTACTTC. Protein sequence: CASSVRDRGRSEQYF.

The rearrangement links TRBV4-2 to TRBJ2-5, with unresolved D. The CDR3 extends over 14 amino acids. Germline V gene sequence: CDR1 LGHNA, CDR2 YNFKEQ. With 0 bases removed from V and 1 base from J, the gap between germline ends came to 6 bases. The CDR3 loop reads CASSQEIAQETQYF. The DNA of the CDR3 is TGTGCCAGCAGCCAAGAAATAGCCCAAGAGACCCAGTACTTC.

The rearrangement joins TRBV9 to TRBJ1-2, with 7 bases fitting TRBD1. After removal of 0 bases from V and 5 bases from J, the junction contained 4 bases not matched to a gene. Looked up from germline, CDR1 is SGDLS and CDR2 is YYNGEE. The CDR3 is 14 amino acids. CDR3 nucleotides: TGTGCCAGCAGCGTAGGGACAGGACCTTATGGCTACACCTTC. Its protein product is CASSVGTGPYGYTF.

This chain joins TRBV11-2 and TRBJ2-7; D unresolved. Germline CDR1 and CDR2: SGHAT and FQNNGV. Trimming removed 1 base from V and 5 bases from J, with 9 bases in between. This CDR3 region has 13 residues. The CDR3 protein is CASSLGAADEQYF. The CDR3 DNA reads TGTGCCAGCAGCTTAGGAGCCGCCGACGAGCAGTACTTC.

This chain links TRBV28 with TRBJ2-5; TRBD1 aligns across 9 bases. The V gene end was trimmed by 6 bases and the J gene end by 4 bases; junction bases not matched to a gene: 9. The CDR3 covers 15 residues. In germline, CDR1 is MDHEN, CDR2 SYDVKM. The DNA for the CDR3 is TGTGCCAGCAGGGTAGGACAGGGGAGGCTAGAGACCCAGTACTTC. Residues: CASRVGQGRLETQYF. Full variable domain (missing parts from reference TRBV28 and TRBJ2-5): DVKVTQSSRYLVKRTGEKVFLECVQDMDHENMFWYRQDPGLGLRLIYFSYDVKMKEKGDIPEGYSVSREKKERFSLILESASTNQTSMYLCASRVGQGRLETQYFGPGTRLLVL.

This chain connects TRBV19 to TRBJ2-2; TRBD1 might be the D (7 bases). This CDR3 region has 12 residues. The ends were cut back, 9 bases at V and 7 bases at J, with 12 bases in the middle. Looked up from germline, CDR1 is LNHDA and CDR2 is SQIVND (reference sequence). CDR3 sequence reads: CASAGQYGELFF. The CDR3 bases are TGTGCCAGCGCGGGACAGTACGGGGAGCTGTTTTTT.

This clone was picked up one time. The chain couples TRBV5-1 to TRBJ1-1; TRBD1 might be the D (6 bases). Trimming stripped 0 bases from V and 1 base from J, with 10 bases between. The CDR3 is 15 amino acids. Looked up from germline, CDR1 is SGHRS and CDR2 is YFSETQ. The CDR3 protein is CASSLGLGQNTEAFF. The CDR3 nucleotides are TGCGCCAGCAGCTTGGGCTTGGGACAGAACACTGAAGCTTTCTTT.

The rearrangement uses TRBV27 and TRBJ2-2, with unresolved D. CDR3 length: 11 residues. Trimming cost V 7 bases and J 5 bases, with 5 bases left between them. CDR1 and CDR2 (germline): MNHEY, SMNVEV (reference sequence). CDR3: CASTITGELFF. As DNA, the CDR3 is TGTGCCAGCACCATTACCGGGGAGCTGTTTTTT.

In its sample, this clone was seen a few times. The chain links TRBV5-1 to TRBJ2-1; weak D call: TRBD2 (6 bases). Trimming cost V 4 bases and J 1 base, with 12 bases left between them. Germline CDR1 and CDR2: SGHRS and YFSETQ. The CDR3 length is 15 residues. CDR3 DNA: TGCGCCAGCAGCGTGGGACTCCCATCCTACAATGAGCAGTTCTTC. Its protein is CASSVGLPSYNEQFF.

This chain links TRBV12-5 with TRBJ1-4, with 8 bases fitting TRBD1. There are 18 residues in the CDR3. Per germline, CDR1 LGHNT and CDR2 FRNRAP. V lost 7 bases to trimming and J lost 3 bases; unmatched junction nucleotides: 16. CDR3 sequence: CASASTRTGILANEKLFF. CDR3 nucleotides: TGTGCTAGTGCCTCCACGAGGACAGGGATCCTTGCTAATGAAAAACTGTTTTTT.

The chain couples TRBV19 to TRBJ2-3; D gene unclear. The CDR3 runs to 13 residues. Germline CDR1 and CDR2: LNHDA and SQIVND (reference sequence). Trimming removed 3 bases at V and 1 base at J, with 5 bases between. DNA for the CDR3: TGTGCCAGTAGTATCGCGCGCACAGATACGCAGTATTTT. It yields the protein CASSIARTDTQYF.